These T cell receptor beta chains were read from a single sample in a study of human T cells and chemical hapten exposure. TCRdb redid the calling of the RACE reads with MiXCR, one entry per CDR3 protein. The sample includes about 68,000 distinct CDR3 sequences, roughly 11% of them seen just once. Source: whole blood, taken in connection with sensitization to the hapten diphenylcyclopropenone (DPC). Source of these receptors: a woman between 45 and 60 years old with alopecia areata. Some clones in this sample may be carry-over from other donors' samples. Each CDR3 is given without its conserved first and last residue. Clone size is not always given. Where it is, it says once, few, many or a class for expanded clones.

CDR3aa | abundance | v_gene
ASSYSAKDSYNSPLH | - | TRBV6-6
ASSLVQNTEAF | many | TRBV7-7
ASSSVAGRQPQH | many | TRBV6-5
ACSAGLQETQY | few | TRBV27
ASKTGITGNEKLF | few | TRBV19
ASRAATVMNTEAF | many | TRBV5-1
ASSFLLAGGRSDTQY | many | TRBV7-2
SAQLGDTEAF | many | TRBV29-1
SAREDRAYTGELF | - | TRBV20-1
AVGDTQY | - | TRBV28
ASSPELVAGANVLT | many | TRBV7-3